These 13 T cell receptor beta chains originate from one sample sequenced in a study of T cell responses to AZD1222 COVID-19 vaccine. The assay was immunoSEQ multiplex PCR, and TCRdb's table has in-frame clones only and misses some. The sample has 130,000 or so clones, 80% to 90% seen once. The sample was peripheral blood, taken on day 0 of AZD1222 vaccination. The receptors come from an adult in good health.

The V call is TRBV19, the J call TRBJ1-5; the D is unclear. V was pared by 5 bases and J by 0 bases, with 14 bases between. This CDR3 has 16 amino acids. Germline loops: CDR1 LNHDA, CDR2 SQIVND (reference sequence). CDR3 DNA sequence: TGTGCCAGTAGTTTACCAGGATACTCTAGCAATCAGCCCCAGCATTTT. Its translation is CASSLPGYSSNQPQHF.

This clone has only one observation. The chain combines TRBV19 with TRBJ2-7, with TRBD2 as a possible D gene (6 bases). The V and J ends lost 7 bases and 2 bases respectively, with 12 bases between them. The CDR3 consists of 13 residues. The germline V gene encodes CDR1 LNHDA and CDR2 SQIVND (reference sequence). CDR3 region: CASTSSVTYEQYF. CDR3 nucleotide sequence: TGTGCCAGTACCTCTAGCGTTACCTACGAGCAGTACTTC.

The chain joins TRBV6-5 to TRBJ1-5; D call uncertain. Germline CDR1 reads MNHEY; CDR2 reads SVGAGI. Between the trimmed V and J ends, which lost 6 bases and 4 bases, there was a span of 10 bases. This CDR3 has 13 amino acids. The CDR3 DNA sequence: TGTGCCAGCAGCCCCGGTTTGAATCAGCCCCAGCATTTT. Protein sequence: CASSPGLNQPQHF.

The genes are TRBV15 and TRBJ1-1, with D unresolved. CDR1 LNHNV and CDR2 YYDKDF come from the germline V gene (reference sequence). The length of the CDR3 is 14 residues. Trimming shortened V by 0 bases and J by 4 bases, and 9 bases separated the two germline ends. The DNA of the CDR3 is TGTGCCACCAGCAGAGAGGGAAGTGGCACTGAAGCTTTCTTT. As protein: CATSREGSGTEAFF.

The CDR3 sequence: CADSGRGDSNQPQHF. The CDR3 nucleotides read TGTGCCGACAGTGGGCGAGGGGATAGCAATCAGCCCCAGCATTTT. The rearrangement uses TRBV19 and TRBJ1-5, with a tentative D call TRBD1 (5 bases). The CDR3 consists of 15 residues. The ends were cut back, 11 bases at V and 0 bases at J, with 17 bases in the middle. Germline values: CDR1 LNHDA, CDR2 SQIVND (reference sequence). The full variable domain, with the rest looked up from reference TRBV19 and TRBJ1-5, is DGGITQSPKYLFRKEGQNVTLSCEQNLNHDAMYWYRQDPGQGLRLIYYSQIVNDFQKGDIAEGYSVSREKKESFPLTVTSAQKNPTAFYLCADSGRGDSNQPQHFGDGTRLSIL.

This chain joins TRBV7-8 and TRBJ2-3; 15 nucleotides agree with TRBD2. The CDR3 contains 22 residues. V shed 5 bases and J 5 bases; nucleotides not matched to a gene: 23. CDR1 and CDR2 (germline): SGHVS, FQNEAQ. The CDR3 DNA reads as TGTGCCAGCAGCGAACACAGGATACCCGGGACTAGCGGGGGGACTCGAGGAGATACGCAGTATTTT. Protein product: CASSEHRIPGTSGGTRGDTQYF. Together with reference TRBV7-8 and TRBJ2-3, the CDR3 gives the full variable domain: GAGVSQSPRYKVAKRGQDVALRCDPISGHVSLFWYQQALGQGPEFLTYFQNEAQLDKSGLPSDRFFAERPEGSVSTLKIQRTQQEDSAVYLCASSEHRIPGTSGGTRGDTQYFGPGTRLTVL.

This chain joins TRBV19 and TRBJ1-5, with TRBD1 identical over 8 bases. V lost 5 bases to trimming and J lost 6 bases; unmatched junction nucleotides: 18. This CDR3 contains 18 residues. The germline V gene encodes CDR1 LNHDA and CDR2 SQIVND (reference sequence). CDR3 bases: TGTGCCAGTAGTCCTCTGACAGGGGCTTGGAGTTGGGGTCAGCCCCAGCATTTT. Residues: CASSPLTGAWSWGQPQHF.

The chain links TRBV6-5 to TRBJ1-4; TRBD1 is a possible D gene (6 bases). The V end was cut by 2 bases, the J end by 8 bases, with 12 bases between. Germline V gene data show CDR1 as MNHEY and CDR2 as SVGAGI. The CDR3 contains 14 residues. The CDR3 loop reads CASSYGGAGEKLFF. The CDR3 DNA sequence: TGTGCCAGCAGTTACGGGGGGGCCGGGGAAAAACTGTTTTTT.

The chain joins TRBV15 to TRBJ1-1; D is perhaps TRBD1 (6 bases). The CDR3 totals 15 residues. Trimming left V 5 bases short and J 4 bases short, with 17 bases between. Germline CDR1 reads LNHNV; CDR2 reads YYDKDF (reference sequence). The CDR3 loop is CATSARGGRVTEAFF. The DNA for the CDR3 is TGTGCCACCAGCGCTAGGGGGGGCCGGGTCACTGAAGCTTTCTTT.

The chain couples TRBV28 to TRBJ1-3; D ambiguous. This CDR3 contains 12 residues. The germline gives CDR1 MDHEN, CDR2 SYDVKM. Trimming cost V 11 bases and J 5 bases, with 13 bases left between them. CDR3 amino acids: CARPQERNTIYF. DNA for the CDR3: TGTGCCCGTCCTCAGGAGAGAAACACCATATATTTT.

This chain's CDR3 is CASSLSRAYNEQFF. The CDR3 DNA is TGTGCCAGCAGCTTAAGCCGGGCTTACAATGAGCAGTTCTTC. The chain is built from TRBV13 and TRBJ2-1; D not resolved. The CDR3 consists of 14 residues. Germline V gene sequence: CDR1 PRHDT, CDR2 FYEKMQ (reference sequence). The ends were cut back, 2 bases at V and 4 bases at J, with 9 bases in the middle.

V is TRBV28 and J is TRBJ2-7; weak D call: TRBD1 (5 bases). CDR1 MDHEN and CDR2 SYDVKM come from the germline V gene. Trimming shortened V by 2 bases and J by 6 bases, and 11 bases separated the two germline ends. The CDR3 runs 13 residues. The CDR3 protein is CASSLRQGGEQYF. The CDR3 DNA is TGTGCCAGCAGTTTAAGGCAGGGTGGCGAGCAGTACTTC. The full variable domain, in which reference TRBV28 and TRBJ2-7 provide the parts outside the CDR3, is DVKVTQSSRYLVKRTGEKVFLECVQDMDHENMFWYRQDPGLGLRLIYFSYDVKMKEKGDIPEGYSVSREKKERFSLILESASTNQTSMYLCASSLRQGGEQYFGPGTRLTVT.

V is TRBV12-3 or TRBV12-4 and J is TRBJ1-2; D may be TRBD1 (6 bases). This CDR3 comprises 12 residues. Trimming shortened V by 10 bases and J by 5 bases, and 14 bases separated the two germline ends. CDR3 coding DNA: TGTGCCACGACGCCGGGGGCGTATGGCTACACCTTC. Translated, it gives CATTPGAYGYTF.